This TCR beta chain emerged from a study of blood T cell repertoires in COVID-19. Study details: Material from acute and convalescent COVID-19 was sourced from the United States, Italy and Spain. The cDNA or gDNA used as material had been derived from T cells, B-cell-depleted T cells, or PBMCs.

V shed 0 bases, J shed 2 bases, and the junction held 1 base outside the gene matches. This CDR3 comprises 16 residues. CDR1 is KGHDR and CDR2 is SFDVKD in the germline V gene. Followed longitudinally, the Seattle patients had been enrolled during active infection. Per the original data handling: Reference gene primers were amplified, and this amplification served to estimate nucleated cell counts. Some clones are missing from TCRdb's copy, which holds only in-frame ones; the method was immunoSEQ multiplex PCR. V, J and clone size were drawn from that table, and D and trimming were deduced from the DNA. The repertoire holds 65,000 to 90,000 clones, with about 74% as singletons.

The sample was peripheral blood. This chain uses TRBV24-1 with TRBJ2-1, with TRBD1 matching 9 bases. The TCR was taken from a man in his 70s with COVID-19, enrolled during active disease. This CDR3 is CATSDLTGGAYNEQFF. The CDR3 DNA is TGTGCCACCAGTGATTTGACAGGGGGCGCCTACAATGAGCAGTTCTTC.